This T cell receptor beta chain was captured by sequencing in a study of blood T cell repertoires in COVID-19. Original handling: How many nucleated cells were present was estimated from reference gene primer amplification. TCRdb keeps only in-frame clones here, not all; method: immunoSEQ multiplex PCR. V, J and clone size are taken as reported in that table, and D and trimming were inferred from the DNA itself. The table shows fewer than 250,000 clones, with 80% to 90% occurring only once. Ages ranged from roughly 18 to 95 years, with residence in 20 to 30 US areas. CDR3 length equals 12 residues. Germline V gene data show CDR1 as MNHEY and CDR2 as SVGAGI. V lost 4 bases to trimming and J lost 7 bases; unmatched junction nucleotides: 3.

The receptor was isolated from a woman between 40 and 55 years old who had been exposed to COVID-19. The rearrangement joins TRBV6-5 to TRBJ1-1; TRBD1 matches at 7 bases. The sample consisted of PBMCs or T cells enriched from blood (not recorded which). In DNA form, the CDR3 reads TGTGCCAGCAGTTCGGGGACAGATGAAGCTTTCTTT. Translated, it gives CASSSGTDEAFF.